The present entry profiles one T cell receptor (beta chain) with its context. This entry belongs to a study of blood T cell repertoires in COVID-19. For the study at large: The origin of the acute and convalescent COVID-19 samples was the United States, Italy and Spain. In each case, the material was cDNA or gDNA derived from T cells, B-cell-depleted T cells, or PBMCs.

Authors' data handling: Nucleated cell number was recorded as an estimate derived from reference gene primer amplification. Produced via immunoSEQ multiplex PCR; TCRdb's table is partial and in-frame only. V and J calls and clone size come straight from that table; D and trimming were deduced from the DNA. The sample lists about 210,000 clones; approximately 78% were seen once. CDR1 and CDR2 from the germline V gene are SGHVS and FQNEAQ. The CDR3 runs 14 residues. The clonotype was recovered from a woman between 35 and 50 years old with acute or convalescent COVID-19. This chain connects TRBV7-8 to TRBJ2-3; TRBD2 might be the D (5 bases). Sequenced input: peripheral blood. This chain's CDR3 is CASAVNLFTNTQYF. CDR3 bases: TGTGCTAGCGCGGTTAACCTATTCACGAATACGCAGTATTTT.